A selection of T cell receptor beta chains follows, all from one sample in a study of cytomegalovirus exposure and HLA in healthy donors. This table comes from immunoSEQ multiplex PCR, and its TCRdb copy is limited to in-frame clones, with some not included. The sample records around 190,000 clones, 86% being singletons. Sequenced input: PBMCs. The source is a young man in good health and CMV-seropositive. The conserved cysteine and the conserved F or W are not part of the CDR3 here.

TRBJ1-4 | TRBV28 | ASQRALDEKLF
TRBJ1-5 | TRBV4-3 | ASSQDPGDQPQH
TRBJ2-7 | TRBV11-3 | ASSLTGAYEQY
TRBJ2-7 | TRBV5-6 | ASSFGGSYEQY
TRBJ1-5 | TRBV27 | ASGPGTAHQPQH
TRBJ2-3 | TRBV27 | ASSLAGAFTDTQY
TRBJ2-7 | TRBV4-1 | ASSQDRNEQY
TRBJ1-2 | TRBV19 | ASSISGNIYGYT
TRBJ2-1 | TRBV2 | ASSARGWPYNEQF
TRBJ1-1 | TRBV30 | AWSQWGGTEAF
TRBJ2-2 | TRBV11-3 | ASSFAYDGQNTGELF
TRBJ1-5 | TRBV6-6 | ASSPDRGNQPQH
TRBJ2-3 | TRBV30 | AWTSGEAFTDTQY